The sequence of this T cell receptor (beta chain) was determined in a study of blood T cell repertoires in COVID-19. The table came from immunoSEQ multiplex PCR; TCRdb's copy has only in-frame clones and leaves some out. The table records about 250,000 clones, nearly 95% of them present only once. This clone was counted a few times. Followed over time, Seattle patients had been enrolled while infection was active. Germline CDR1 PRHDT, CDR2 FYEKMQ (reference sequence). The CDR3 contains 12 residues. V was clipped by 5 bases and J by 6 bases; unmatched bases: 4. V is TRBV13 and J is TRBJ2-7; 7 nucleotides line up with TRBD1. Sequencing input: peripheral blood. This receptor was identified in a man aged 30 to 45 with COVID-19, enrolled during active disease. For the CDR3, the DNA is TGTGCCAGCAGCATACGGACAGGCGAGCAGTACTTC. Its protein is CASSIRTGEQYF.